This is a list of T cell receptor beta chains from one sample in a study of T-cell reconstitution after alpha-beta-depleted transplantation in children. MiXCR, applied by TCRdb to the PCR reads, yields one record per CDR3 protein. The sample holds 200,000 to 250,000 distinct CDR3 sequences; approximately 24% are singletons and the top ten take around 4.8%. The specimen was PBMCs, mostly from graft donor cells, collected 360 days after TCRalphabeta/CD19-depleted stem cell transplant. The receptors stem from a female patient aged 2 to 10 who had a stem cell transplant for congenital amegakaryocytic thrombocytopenia, so the T cells may come from the graft donor. The CDR3 runs from the conserved cysteine through the conserved F or W. Fields, in order: J gene, V gene, CDR3 protein.

j_call: TRBJ2-1; v_call: TRBV7-9; cdr3_aa: CASSLDGRLYNEQFF
j_call: TRBJ2-6; v_call: TRBV10-1; cdr3_aa: CASRTRSANSFSGANVLTF
j_call: TRBJ2-1; v_call: TRBV2; cdr3_aa: CASSRTAQEINEQFF
j_call: TRBJ2-1; v_call: TRBV24-1; cdr3_aa: CATSDSLPTGVNEQFF
j_call: TRBJ2-1; v_call: TRBV6-6; cdr3_aa: CASKASSYNEQFF
j_call: TRBJ1-6; v_call: TRBV20-1; cdr3_aa: CSAPRGAGAVSPLHF
j_call: TRBJ2-5; v_call: TRBV2; cdr3_aa: CASCRLSQETQYF
j_call: TRBJ2-1; v_call: TRBV10-3; cdr3_aa: CAISASSGSRNEQFF
j_call: TRBJ2-7; v_call: TRBV5-1; cdr3_aa: CASSLQVSSSYEQYF
j_call: TRBJ2-7; v_call: TRBV5-1; cdr3_aa: CASSLVPGNEQYF